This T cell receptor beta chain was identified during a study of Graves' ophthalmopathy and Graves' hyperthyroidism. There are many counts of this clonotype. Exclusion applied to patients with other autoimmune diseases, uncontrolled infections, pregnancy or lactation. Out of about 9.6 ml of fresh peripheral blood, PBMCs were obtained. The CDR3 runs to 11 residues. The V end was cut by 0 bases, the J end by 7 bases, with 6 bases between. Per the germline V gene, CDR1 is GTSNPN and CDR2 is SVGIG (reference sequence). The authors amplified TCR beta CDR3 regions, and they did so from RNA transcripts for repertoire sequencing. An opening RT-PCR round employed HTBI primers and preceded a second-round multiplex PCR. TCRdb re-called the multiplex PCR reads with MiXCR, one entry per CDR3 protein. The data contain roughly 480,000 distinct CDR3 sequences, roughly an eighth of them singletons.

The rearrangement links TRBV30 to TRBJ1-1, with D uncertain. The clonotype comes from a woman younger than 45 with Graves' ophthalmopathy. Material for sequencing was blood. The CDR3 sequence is CAWSVGIEAFF. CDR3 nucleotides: TGTGCCTGGAGTGTAGGGATTGAAGCTTTCTTT. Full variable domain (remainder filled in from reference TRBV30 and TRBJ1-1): SQTIHQWPATLVQPVGSPLSLECTVEGTSNPNLYWYRQAAGRGLQLLFYSVGIGQISSEVPQNLSASRPQDRQFILSSKKLLLSDSGFYLCAWSVGIEAFFGQGTRLTVV.